These 15 T cell receptor beta chains came from one sample sequenced in a study of immune evolution from preneoplasia to lung adenocarcinoma (dated by TCRdb to about 2021). The library was obtained by the immunoSEQ multiplex PCR assay. TCRdb stores this immuneACCESS table with in-frame sequences only. Part of the clones is absent; in the studies checked, under half of the shortfall reflects unresolved V genes, and no reason is known for the rest. The sample table contains several thousand clones; only one count was recorded for 78% of them. The ten largest clonotypes hold 5% to 8% of the sample. The sequenced sample was FFPE adjacent normal lung tissue. The receptors come from a person aged 60-79 years with lung adenocarcinoma.

This chain joins TRBV9 and TRBJ1-1; the D is unclear. The CDR3 runs 14 residues. Germline V lookup: CDR1 SGDLS, CDR2 YYNGEE. The V end was cut by 0 bases, the J end by 2 bases, with 8 bases between. The CDR3 DNA is TGTGCCAGCAGCGTAGCGGGGAAAAACACTGAAGCTTTCTTT. It encodes CASSVAGKNTEAFF. The variable domain in full, with the rest retrieved from reference TRBV9 and TRBJ1-1, is DSGVTQTPKHLITATGQRVTLRCSPRSGDLSVYWYQQSLDQGLQFLIQYYNGEERAKGNILERFSAQQFPDLHSELNLSSLELGDSALYFCASSVAGKNTEAFFGQGTRLTVV.

The CDR3 DNA sequence: TGTGCCAGCAGAGCCAGCCTGGGGGAGAGGTACGAGCAGTACTTC. The encoded protein is CASRASLGERYEQYF. The chain is built from TRBV7-8 and TRBJ2-7; the D call may be TRBD1 or TRBD2 (5 bases each). Trimming shortened V by 6 bases and J by 4 bases, and 19 bases separated the two germline ends. The CDR3 has 15 amino acids. CDR1 and CDR2 from the germline V gene are SGHVS and FQNEAQ.

The chain carries TRBV2 and TRBJ2-7, with 7 bases that match TRBD2. This CDR3 is built from 15 residues. The germline gives CDR1 SNHLY, CDR2 FYNNEI. The CDR3 is CASSEREAGSNEQYV. CDR3 DNA sequence: TGTGCCAGCAGTGAACGGGAGGCGGGCAGCAACGAGCAATACGTC.

The chain has TRBV4-1 and TRBJ2-7, with D possibly matching TRBD1 (5 bases). Germline assignment: CDR1 MGHRA and CDR2 YSYEKL. There are 14 residues in the CDR3. V was pared by 0 bases and J by 1 base, with 7 bases between. CDR3 residues: CASSQETDSYEQYF. Here the CDR3 DNA reads TGCGCCAGCAGCCAAGAGACAGATTCCTACGAGCAGTACTTC.

The table lists this clone with a count of one. This sequence joins TRBV4-1 and TRBJ2-4; 7 positions agree with TRBD2. V was clipped by 8 bases and J by 8 bases; unmatched bases: 12. The CDR3 runs 14 residues. Germline values: CDR1 MGHRA, CDR2 YSYEKL. The CDR3 nucleotides read TGCGCCAGCTCCTTGGGCGGGAGTTATGACATTCAGTACTTC. Its translation is CASSLGGSYDIQYF.

V usage is TRBV11-1 and J usage is TRBJ2-3; 11 bases agree with TRBD2. Germline V gene data show CDR1 as SGHAT and CDR2 as FQDESV (reference sequence). The CDR3 contains 16 residues. V shed 6 bases, J shed 0 bases, and the junction held 5 bases outside the gene matches. The CDR3 DNA follows: TGTGCCAGCAGGATCGGGACTAGCGGAAGCACAGATACGCAGTATTTT. Translating gives CASRIGTSGSTDTQYF.

The CDR3 loop reads CASIATGGYGYTF. For the CDR3, the DNA is TGTGCCAGCATTGCGACAGGGGGCTATGGCTACACCTTC. The V call is TRBV28, the J call TRBJ1-2; 9 bases match TRBD1. J was trimmed by 4 bases and V by 7 bases; bases with no gene match: 4. CDR1 and CDR2 from the germline V gene are MDHEN and SYDVKM. The CDR3 covers 13 residues.

By sample fraction, this clone is medium-sized (0.01 to 0.1%). The genes are TRBV10-3 and TRBJ1-3, with D possibly TRBD1 on 6 matching bases. Germline CDR1 is ENHRY and CDR2 is SYGVKD. CDR3 length: 16 residues. Trimming stripped 3 bases from V and 2 bases from J, with 14 bases between. In DNA, the CDR3 is TGTGCCATCAGTGAAAACAGGGCTGGCACTGGAAACACCATATATTTT. Translation: CAISENRAGTGNTIYF.

This sequence joins TRBV19 and TRBJ1-4; no definite D call. The CDR3 covers 14 residues. V lost 9 bases to trimming and J lost 8 bases, with 19 bases between them. CDR1 is LNHDA and CDR2 is SQIVND in the germline V gene (reference sequence). The CDR3 spells CASRRPVFNEKLFF. For the CDR3, the DNA is TGTGCCAGCCGCCGCCCCGTCTTTAACGAAAAACTGTTTTTT.

This sequence joins TRBV6-1 and TRBJ2-6, with TRBD2 as a possible D gene (5 bases). This CDR3 region has 14 residues. From germline, CDR1 is MNHNS and CDR2 SASEGT. V dropped 6 bases and J dropped 6 bases, with 12 bases sitting between them. The CDR3 DNA reads TGTGCCAGCAGCCTCGGACTGGAGGCCAACGTCCTGACTTTC. Encoded protein: CASSLGLEANVLTF.

The chain employs TRBV11-2 and TRBJ2-7, with 14 nucleotides matching TRBD2. V shed 5 bases, J shed 3 bases, and the junction held 3 bases outside the gene matches. Germline-derived CDR1 and CDR2 are SGHAT and FQNNGV. The CDR3 length is 15 residues. In DNA, the CDR3 is TGTGCCAGCAGCCTCGGACTAGCGGGAGGCTACGAGCAGTACTTC. Amino acid sequence: CASSLGLAGGYEQYF. Drawing the rest from reference TRBV11-2 and TRBJ2-7, the complete variable domain is EAGVAQSPRYKIIEKRQSVAFWCNPISGHATLYWYQQILGQGPKLLIQFQNNGVVDDSQLPKDRFSAERLKGVDSTLKIQPAKLEDSAVYLCASSLGLAGGYEQYFGPGTRLTVT.

This clone was recorded once. V is TRBV7-3 and J is TRBJ2-5; a weak D match, TRBD1 (6 bases). The CDR3 sequence is 13 residues long. Trimming cost V 8 bases and J 3 bases, with 13 bases left between them. CDR1 is SGHTA and CDR2 is FQGTGA in the germline V gene. The CDR3, as DNA: TGTGCCAGCGCCATAGGGGGAAAAGAGACCCAGTACTTC. Translated: CASAIGGKETQYF.

This clone occurred a few times. This chain connects TRBV27 to TRBJ2-5; D gene uncertain. V shed 4 bases and J shed 4 bases, with 19 bases lying between them. Germline V CDR1 and CDR2: MNHEY, SMNVEV (reference sequence). This CDR3 spans 16 amino acids. The CDR3 nucleotides are TGTGCCAGCAGTTACACCGGGCCATCCCTAGGAGAGACCCAGTACTTC. It yields the protein CASSYTGPSLGETQYF.

This clone has just one count. The chain carries TRBV27 and TRBJ2-5; the match to TRBD2 covers 9 bases. V gave up 2 bases and J gave up 5 bases; unmatched junction bases: 6. This CDR3 is 15 amino acids long. Germline V gene sequence: CDR1 MNHEY, CDR2 SMNVEV (reference sequence). As DNA, the CDR3 is TGTGCCAGCAGTTTAGGCGGGAGGGCCTGGGAGACCCAGTACTTC. Its protein is CASSLGGRAWETQYF.

The CDR3 here is CASRWTSGSTGEQFF. DNA of the CDR3: TGTGCCAGCCGATGGACTAGCGGGAGTACGGGTGAGCAGTTCTTC. The rearrangement joins TRBV27 to TRBJ2-1; 13 nucleotides agree with TRBD2. The CDR3 totals 15 residues. J gave up 9 bases and V 8 bases, and 10 bases lay outside the gene matches. Germline CDR1 and CDR2: MNHEY and SMNVEV (reference sequence).